The 16 T cell receptor beta chains in this list originate from one sample, sequenced in a study of shared clonotypes between healthy human individuals. Assay used: immunoSEQ multiplex PCR; TCRdb lists only in-frame clones, some missing. This table has about 2.5 million clones, less than 95% appearing once. What was sequenced was naive CD4+ T cells from PBMCs. Subset noted: CD45RA+ positively selected. These TCRs come from a young man in good health. Some clones in this sample may be carry-over from other donors' samples.

The chain links TRBV6-5 to TRBJ2-7, with D maybe TRBD1 (5 bases). Trimming left V 2 bases short and J 0 bases short, with 11 bases between. CDR3 length equals 15 residues. CDR1 and CDR2 from the germline V gene are MNHEY and SVGAGI. CDR3 amino acids: CASSYEQASSYEQYF. As DNA, the CDR3 is TGTGCCAGCAGTTACGAACAGGCTAGCTCCTACGAGCAGTACTTC.

The chain carries TRBV6-6 and TRBJ2-4; 7 bases match TRBD1. The CDR3 is 15 amino acids. Germline CDR1 is MNHNY and CDR2 is SVGAGI (reference sequence). V was clipped by 6 bases and J by 5 bases; unmatched bases: 10. The chain's CDR3 is CASRRQGMGENIQYF. The CDR3 DNA is TGTGCCAGCAGACGACAGGGAATGGGGGAAAACATTCAGTACTTC.

This clone appeared a single time. The rearrangement uses TRBV5-1 and TRBJ2-7, with 10 bases aligning to TRBD2. The germline V gene has CDR1 SGHRS and CDR2 YFSETQ. This CDR3 contains 15 residues. V shed 4 bases, J shed 7 bases, and the junction held 11 bases outside the gene matches. The DNA for the CDR3 is TGCGCCAGCAGCACCACAGCGGGAGGGCCGAAGGAGCAGTACTTC. Residues: CASSTTAGGPKEQYF.

A note on this clone: Other DNA variants within this sample encode the same CDR3. The chain employs TRBV5-1 and TRBJ1-1; TRBD1 is a possible D gene (5 bases). The germline V gene encodes CDR1 SGHRS and CDR2 YFSETQ. The CDR3 sequence is 14 residues long. V was cut by 4 bases and J by 1 base, with 11 bases left in between. The CDR3 nucleotides read TGCGCCAGCAGCCTCGACACAGGGAACACTGAAGCTTTCTTT. Translation gives CASSLDTGNTEAFF.

This chain links TRBV28 with TRBJ1-2; 7 bases map to TRBD1. Germline V gene lookup returns CDR1 MDHEN and CDR2 SYDVKM. J gave up 7 bases and V 8 bases, and 4 bases lay outside the gene matches. The CDR3 loop spans 11 amino acids. This chain's CDR3 is CASGQASGYTF. CDR3 in DNA: TGTGCCAGCGGACAGGCTAGTGGCTACACCTTC.

The chain couples TRBV5-4 to TRBJ2-2, with 7 bases fitting TRBD2. With 4 bases clipped from V and 0 bases from J, the junction kept 15 bases outside the gene matches. The CDR3 is 19 amino acids. Per the germline V gene, CDR1 is SGHNT and CDR2 is YYREEE (reference sequence). The CDR3 sequence is CASSRHRGSGPANTGELFF. The DNA of the CDR3 is TGTGCCAGCAGCCGACACCGGGGTAGCGGGCCTGCGAACACCGGGGAGCTGTTTTTT.

This clone was found once. This sample includes further DNA sequences coding for the same CDR3. The gene calls are TRBV5-5 and TRBJ1-5; D unclear. There are 13 residues in the CDR3. V was pared by 2 bases and J by 1 base, with 4 bases between. Per germline, CDR1 SGHKS and CDR2 YYEKEE (reference sequence). The CDR3 loop reads CASSLSSNQPQHF. The DNA for the CDR3 is TGTGCCAGCAGCTTATCCAGCAATCAGCCCCAGCATTTT.

In its sample, this clone was seen once. The gene calls are TRBV7-2 and TRBJ1-1; TRBD1 aligns across 7 bases. CDR1 SGHTA and CDR2 FQGNSA come from the germline V gene. This CDR3 has 13 residues. The V gene end was trimmed by 1 base and the J gene end by 6 bases; junction bases not matched to a gene: 2. The CDR3 region has the DNA TGTGCCAGCAGCTTAGTGCAGGGGGCTGAAGCTTTCTTT. This codes for CASSLVQGAEAFF.

In its sample, this clone was seen once. The chain recombines TRBV11-2 with TRBJ2-7, with 9 bases matching TRBD2. V lost 7 bases, J lost 6 bases, and 22 bases stayed unmatched. This CDR3 has 18 amino acids. CDR1 is SGHAT, CDR2 FQNNGV, per germline. CDR3 DNA: TGTGCCAGCAAGCGGAGTAGGAGTCTAGCGGGATACCGACTCGAGCAGTACTTC. Encoded protein: CASKRSRSLAGYRLEQYF.

This chain uses TRBV27 with TRBJ1-5; tentatively, D is TRBD1 (5 bases). CDR1 and CDR2 from the germline V gene are MNHEY and SMNVEV (reference sequence). The ends were cut back, 6 bases at V and 3 bases at J, with 18 bases in the middle. The CDR3 spans 16 residues. CDR3 loop: CASRDLRGSPNQPQHF. CDR3 nucleotide sequence: TGTGCCAGCAGGGATCTCCGGGGCAGCCCCAATCAGCCCCAGCATTTT.

This chain's CDR3 is CASSVGTGSGGEQFF. The CDR3, as DNA: TGTGCCAGCAGCGTCGGGACAGGGAGTGGGGGTGAGCAGTTCTTC. This chain connects TRBV7-3 to TRBJ2-1; TRBD1 matches 9 bases. Germline CDR1 reads SGHTA; CDR2 reads FQGTGA. V shed 5 bases and J 9 bases; nucleotides not matched to a gene: 11. The CDR3 spans 15 residues.

The chain is built from TRBV5-1 and TRBJ1-4; D uncertain. This CDR3 has 13 residues. Trimming stripped 5 bases from V and 7 bases from J, with 12 bases between. Germline loops: CDR1 SGHRS, CDR2 YFSETQ. The chain's CDR3 is CASRSGVGEKLFF. The CDR3 DNA is TGCGCCAGCAGGTCTGGGGTGGGTGAAAAACTGTTTTTT.

This chain uses TRBV19 with TRBJ2-3, with TRBD2 matching 11 bases. In germline, CDR1 is LNHDA, CDR2 SQIVND (reference sequence). V gave up 5 bases and J gave up 7 bases; unmatched junction bases: 11. This CDR3 contains 16 residues. The CDR3: CASSGLLAGDTHTQYF. CDR3 DNA sequence: TGTGCCAGTAGTGGCCTACTAGCGGGAGATACGCATACGCAGTATTTT.

The rearrangement joins TRBV27 to TRBJ1-4; 8 bases are shared with TRBD1. Losses at the gene ends were 5 bases for V and 7 bases for J; bases not matched to a gene: 6. This CDR3 spans 14 amino acids. CDR1 is MNHEY and CDR2 is SMNVEV in the germline V gene (reference sequence). The CDR3: CASSNDRGGEKLFF. Written as DNA, the CDR3 is TGTGCCAGCAGTAACGACAGGGGCGGTGAAAAACTGTTTTTT.

The CDR3 nucleotides are TGTGCCAGCAGTGAAGGCTCCGGGTATAGCAATCAGCCCCAGCATTTT. It codes for CASSEGSGYSNQPQHF. This chain uses TRBV6-1 with TRBJ1-5; D not resolved. The CDR3 runs to 16 residues. The germline V gene has CDR1 MNHNS and CDR2 SASEGT. V gave up 1 base and J gave up 0 bases, with 10 bases separating them.

The J gene is TRBJ1-1, the V gene TRBV6-5; weak D call: TRBD1 (5 bases). Germline CDR1 MNHEY, CDR2 SVGAGI. V shed 7 bases and J shed 11 bases, with 23 bases lying between them. The CDR3 consists of 14 residues. The CDR3 nucleotides are TGTGCCAGCATGTTGGACCGGGACCGGACTGTTGCTTTCTTT. Protein sequence: CASMLDRDRTVAFF.